In this sample, the clone carrying this T cell receptor beta chain turned up once. What it binds is unknown. CDR3 length: 14 amino acids. CDR1 and CDR2 (germline): SGHKS, YYEKEE (reference sequence). V was clipped by 5 bases and J by 7 bases, with 13 bases between them. Using immunoSEQ multiplex PCR, the repertoire was profiled, and TCRdb retains in-frame clones only, with some absent. The sample shows about 190,000 clones, 85% to 95% of them seen only once. This specimen belongs to a study of T cell responses to AZD1222 COVID-19 vaccine. Study conclusions and caveats: Vaccine-associated CD4 TCRs spanned spike, dominant at 160-218 and 743-854. Close to half of spike-specific TCRs reportedly recognize unmutated variant regions. Donors were mostly white British, more females; clonal diversity possibly underestimated.

The source is an adult in good health. The genes are TRBV5-5 and TRBJ1-6, with a tentative D call TRBD1 (5 bases). The sequenced sample was peripheral blood, obtained on day 0 of AZD1222 vaccination. The CDR3 is CASRSGAVNSPLHF. The CDR3 DNA reads TGTGCCAGCAGGAGTGGGGCAGTAAATTCACCCCTCCACTTT.